Presented here are 23 T cell receptor beta chains from one specimen sequenced in a study of T cells after yellow fever vaccination. TCRdb re-derived calls from the 5' RACE reads in MiXCR, one entry per CDR3 protein. The sample includes some 500,000 distinct CDR3 sequences, around an eighth of them seen just once. The sample was PBMCs, taken on the day of the yellow fever booster vaccination. The receptors derive from a man aged 30 to 39 who received the YFV17D yellow fever vaccine.

The J gene is TRBJ2-7, the V gene TRBV29-1, with 9 bases matching TRBD1. This CDR3 has 12 amino acids. Germline values: CDR1 SQVTM, CDR2 ANQGSEA. The V and J ends lost 5 bases and 3 bases, in that order; junction bases with no gene match: 2. This chain's CDR3 is CSVTGQGYEQYF. The CDR3 coding sequence is TGCAGCGTTACGGGACAGGGCTACGAGCAGTACTTC.

This chain links TRBV6-5 with TRBJ2-7; the D is unclear. Between the trimmed V and J ends, which lost 2 bases and 0 bases, there was a span of 14 bases. This CDR3 spans 16 amino acids. Germline-derived CDR1 and CDR2 are MNHEY and SVGAGI. The CDR3 is CASSYPPGRSSYEQYF. DNA of the CDR3: TGTGCCAGCAGTTACCCGCCCGGCAGGAGCTCCTACGAGCAGTACTTC.

The chain carries TRBV7-2 and TRBJ1-5; D gene uncertain. The CDR3 is made up of 12 amino acids. Trimming removed 3 bases from V and 3 bases from J, with 3 bases in between. The germline V gene encodes CDR1 SGHTA and CDR2 FQGNSA. The CDR3 DNA is TGTGCCAGCAGCTTCATCAATCAGCCCCAGCATTTT. It specifies CASSFINQPQHF.

The sample holds many counts of this clonotype. This sequence joins TRBV12-3 or TRBV12-4 and TRBJ2-1; 9 bases are shared with TRBD2. This CDR3 comprises 15 residues. The V and J ends lost 2 bases and 12 bases, in that order; junction bases with no gene match: 11. CDR3 protein: CASSLSSGGRAGQFF. CDR3 bases: TGTGCCAGCAGTTTATCCTCCGGCGGGAGGGCCGGGCAGTTCTTC.

The rearrangement links TRBV9 to TRBJ2-3; TRBD2 matches 8 bases. The germline gives CDR1 SGDLS, CDR2 YYNGEE. This CDR3 region has 15 residues. V lost 0 bases and J lost 3; bases outside the gene matches: 3. CDR3 protein: CASSVDGRVTDTQYF. The CDR3, as DNA: TGTGCCAGCAGCGTAGACGGGAGGGTAACAGATACGCAGTATTTT.

The chain couples TRBV20-1 to TRBJ2-7; 11 nucleotides agree with TRBD2. The V gene end was trimmed by 0 bases and the J gene end by 7 bases; junction bases not matched to a gene: 8. Germline V gene lookup returns CDR1 DFQATT and CDR2 SNEGSKA (reference sequence). The CDR3 extends over 15 amino acids. This CDR3 reads CSAREIAGGIGEQYF. Here the CDR3 DNA reads TGCAGTGCTAGAGAAATAGCGGGAGGGATTGGGGAGCAGTACTTC.

In its sample, this clonotype was seen a few times. The chain combines TRBV7-2 with TRBJ2-4, with TRBD2 identical over 8 bases. There are 16 residues in the CDR3. Per the germline V gene, CDR1 is SGHTA and CDR2 is FQGNSA. Losses at the gene ends were 4 bases for V and 0 bases for J; bases not matched to a gene: 5. The DNA for the CDR3 is TGTGCCAGCAGCTCCTCGGGGGGGGGAGCCAAAAACATTCAGTACTTC. Residues: CASSSSGGGAKNIQYF.

The chain links TRBV7-2 to TRBJ2-5; TRBD2 aligns across 12 bases. CDR3 length: 15 residues. Germline CDR1 reads SGHTA; CDR2 reads FQGNSA. V lost 4 bases to trimming and J lost 4 bases; unmatched junction nucleotides: 4. CDR3 sequence: CASSSTSGSLETQYF. For the CDR3, the DNA is TGTGCCAGCAGCTCGACTAGCGGGAGTTTAGAGACCCAGTACTTC.

The V call is TRBV28, the J call TRBJ2-1; D is perhaps TRBD2 (6 bases). V lost 2 bases and J 5 bases, leaving 25 bases between the germline ends. The CDR3 contains 19 residues. Germline values: CDR1 MDHEN, CDR2 SYDVKM. The CDR3 is CASSLRDFLSDASNNEQFF. The CDR3 nucleotides read TGTGCCAGCAGTTTACGGGACTTCCTTTCGGACGCCAGTAACAATGAGCAGTTCTTC.

This clonotype occurred a few times. This chain uses TRBV12-3 or TRBV12-4 with TRBJ2-7, with 12 bases aligning to TRBD1. The J segment lost 1 base and the V segment lost 5 bases, leaving 18 bases of the junction unmatched. The CDR3 has 20 amino acids. The CDR3 DNA follows: TGTGCCAGCAGTCAAACTCCGGGACAGGGGGCTAGCGGGGGATCCTACGAGCAGTACTTC. Its protein product is CASSQTPGQGASGGSYEQYF.

The V gene is TRBV20-1, the J gene TRBJ2-1; D is perhaps TRBD1 (7 bases). The germline V and J ends were trimmed by 5 bases and 5 bases, with 13 bases remaining between them. The germline CDR1 and CDR2 sequences are DFQATT and SNEGSKA (reference sequence). The CDR3 spans 13 residues. CDR3 amino acids: CSARQGGNNEQFF. The CDR3 nucleotides are TGCAGTGCTCGACAGGGAGGTAACAATGAGCAGTTCTTC.

This clonotype was seen a handful of times. The chain links TRBV20-1 to TRBJ1-3; tentatively, D is TRBD1 (6 bases). The CDR3 loop spans 15 amino acids. V dropped 5 bases and J dropped 0 bases, with 14 bases sitting between them. The V gene's germline CDR1 is DFQATT and CDR2 SNEGSKA (reference sequence). The chain's CDR3 is CSALQGILSGNTIYF. Written as DNA, the CDR3 is TGCAGTGCTCTGCAGGGGATACTCTCTGGAAACACCATATATTTT.

The chain combines TRBV5-1 with TRBJ2-3, with D perhaps matching TRBD1 or TRBD2 (5 bases each). Germline CDR1 and CDR2: SGHRS and YFSETQ. Trimming took 2 bases from V and 0 from J, leaving 16 bases between them. The CDR3 has 17 amino acids. CDR3 DNA sequence: TGCGCCAGCAGCTTCGACGCTAGGGACCGTAGCACAGATACGCAGTATTTT. Translating it yields CASSFDARDRSTDTQYF.

This clonotype has a count of ten or more. The rearrangement joins TRBV4-3 to TRBJ2-7; D is possibly TRBD1 (5 bases). This CDR3 region has 14 residues. V shed 0 bases and J shed 4 bases, with 10 bases lying between them. Germline-derived CDR1 and CDR2 are LGHNA and YSLEER. The CDR3 protein is CASSQDSQGYEQYF. In nucleotides, the CDR3 is TGCGCCAGCAGCCAAGATAGCCAGGGTTACGAGCAGTACTTC.

This clonotype was detected only a few times. The chain recombines TRBV20-1 with TRBJ2-7; TRBD1 might be the D (6 bases). Trimming took 0 bases from V and 5 from J, leaving 17 bases between them. The CDR3 runs to 15 residues. Per the germline V gene, CDR1 is DFQATT and CDR2 is SNEGSKA (reference sequence). In DNA form, the CDR3 reads TGCAGTGCTAGAGATGTTGGGGGCGATGTCGACGAGCAGTACTTC. Translating it yields CSARDVGGDVDEQYF.

CDR3 amino acids: CAWNGGATEAFF. In DNA, the CDR3 is TGTGCCTGGAATGGGGGGGCCACTGAAGCTTTCTTT. The J gene is TRBJ1-1, the V gene TRBV30, with TRBD1 as a possible D gene (6 bases). Trimming removed 4 bases from V and 4 bases from J, with 10 bases in between. The V gene's germline CDR1 is GTSNPN and CDR2 SVGIG (reference sequence). The CDR3 covers 12 residues.

J is TRBJ2-1 and V is TRBV6-1; 16 nucleotides match TRBD2. V lost 6 bases to trimming and J lost 12 bases; unmatched junction nucleotides: 11. Germline assignment: CDR1 MNHNS and CDR2 SASEGT. This CDR3 is built from 16 residues. CDR3 DNA sequence: TGTGCCAGCAGCTCACCGGGACTAGCGGGAGGGCACGTGCAGTTCTTC. As protein: CASSSPGLAGGHVQFF.

This clonotype was seen a handful of times. This sequence joins TRBV20-1 and TRBJ2-7; 7 bases map to TRBD2. This CDR3 contains 15 residues. With 5 bases clipped from V and 2 bases from J, the junction kept 12 bases outside the gene matches. CDR1 and CDR2 (germline): DFQATT, SNEGSKA (reference sequence). The DNA of the CDR3 is TGCAGTGCTCAACTTAGGGAGGGTCGCGCCTACGAGCAGTACTTC. Encoded protein: CSAQLREGRAYEQYF.

This clonotype was seen a handful of times. The rearrangement links TRBV5-4 to TRBJ2-6; TRBD1 matches at 10 bases. CDR3 length: 16 amino acids. Germline values: CDR1 SGHNT, CDR2 YYREEE (reference sequence). Unmatched junction bases numbered 3, after V lost 4 bases and J lost 2 bases. CDR3 region: CASSPGTGAGANVLTF. The CDR3 DNA reads as TGTGCCAGCAGCCCCGGGACAGGGGCTGGGGCCAACGTCCTGACTTTC.

This clonotype was seen a few times. This sequence joins TRBV12-3 or TRBV12-4 and TRBJ1-5, with a weak D call TRBD1 (6 bases). The CDR3 sequence is 13 residues long. The V gene lost 9 bases and the J gene lost 7 bases, with 16 bases spanning the gap. CDR3 amino acids: CASSRDTYQPQHF. CDR3 coding DNA: TGTGCCAGTTCCCGGGACACGTACCAGCCCCAGCATTTT.

The rearrangement links TRBV7-6 to TRBJ2-5; tentatively, D is TRBD1 (5 bases). Germline V lookup: CDR1 SGHVS, CDR2 FNYEAQ. This CDR3 spans 15 amino acids. Between the trimmed V and J ends, which lost 1 base and 5 bases, there was a span of 14 bases. Here the CDR3 DNA reads TGTGCCAGCAGCTTAGGAATCCGGGCAGGGGAGACCCAGTACTTC. It yields the protein CASSLGIRAGETQYF.

This clonotype was seen a handful of times. This chain uses TRBV7-2 with TRBJ2-5; 14 bases agree with TRBD2. Germline loops: CDR1 SGHTA, CDR2 FQGNSA. The CDR3 has 17 amino acids. The V segment lost 1 base and the J segment 4 bases; nucleotides outside the gene matches: 5. The CDR3 sequence is CASSLVPGLAGAETQYF. CDR3 sequence (DNA): TGTGCCAGCAGCTTAGTGCCGGGACTAGCGGGAGCAGAGACCCAGTACTTC.

This clonotype showed up just a few times. The J gene is TRBJ2-2, the V gene TRBV5-1, with 11 nucleotides matching TRBD2. Germline CDR1 SGHRS, CDR2 YFSETQ. Unmatched junction bases numbered 7, after V lost 4 bases and J lost 2 bases. This CDR3 contains 17 residues. CDR3 bases: TGCGCCAGCAGCGGCGGGACTAGCGGAATTAACACCGGGGAGCTGTTTTTT. It codes for CASSGGTSGINTGELFF. Full variable domain (rest looked up from reference TRBV5-1 and TRBJ2-2): KAGVTQTPRYLIKTRGQQVTLSCSPISGHRSVSWYQQTPGQGLQFLFEYFSETQRNKGNFPGRFSGRQFSNSRSEMNVSTLELGDSALYLCASSGGTSGINTGELFFGEGSRLTVL.